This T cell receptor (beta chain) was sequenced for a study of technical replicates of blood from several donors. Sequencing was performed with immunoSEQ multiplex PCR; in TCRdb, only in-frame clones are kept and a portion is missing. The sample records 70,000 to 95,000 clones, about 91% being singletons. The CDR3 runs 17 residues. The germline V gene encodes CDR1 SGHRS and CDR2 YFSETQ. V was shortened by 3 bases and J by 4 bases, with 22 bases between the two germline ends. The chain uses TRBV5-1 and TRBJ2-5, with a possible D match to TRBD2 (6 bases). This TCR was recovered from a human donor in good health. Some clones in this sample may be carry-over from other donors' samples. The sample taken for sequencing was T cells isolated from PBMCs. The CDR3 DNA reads TGCGCCAGCAGCTGGGTAGAGGCGGAGGGCCTGGTAGAGACCCAGTACTTC. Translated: CASSWVEAEGLVETQYF.